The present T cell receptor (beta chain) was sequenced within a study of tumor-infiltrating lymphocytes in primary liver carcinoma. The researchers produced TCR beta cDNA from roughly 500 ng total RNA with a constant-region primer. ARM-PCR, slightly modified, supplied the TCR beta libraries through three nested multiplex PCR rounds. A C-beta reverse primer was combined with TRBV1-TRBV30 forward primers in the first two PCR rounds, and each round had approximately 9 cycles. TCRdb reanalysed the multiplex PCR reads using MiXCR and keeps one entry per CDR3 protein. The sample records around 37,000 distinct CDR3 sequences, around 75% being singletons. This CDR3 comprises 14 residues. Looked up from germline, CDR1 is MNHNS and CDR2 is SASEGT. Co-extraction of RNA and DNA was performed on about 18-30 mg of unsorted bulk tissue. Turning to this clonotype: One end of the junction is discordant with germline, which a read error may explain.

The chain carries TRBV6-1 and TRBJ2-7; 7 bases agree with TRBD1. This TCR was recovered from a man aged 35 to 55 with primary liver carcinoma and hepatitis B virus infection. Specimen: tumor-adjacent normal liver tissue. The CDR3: CASSGTGVSYEKYF. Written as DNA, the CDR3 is TGTGCCAGCAGCGGTACAGGGGTAAGCTACGAGAAGTACTTC.